A selection of T cell receptor beta chains follows, all from one sample in a study of blood T cell repertoires in COVID-19. The assay was immunoSEQ multiplex PCR, and TCRdb's table has in-frame clones only and misses some. The top ten clones hold less than 2% of a sample with some 500,000 clones, over 75% of them seen once. The sequencing sample was made of PBMCs or T cells enriched from blood (not recorded which). The origin of the receptors is a woman aged 40 to 50 who had recovered from COVID-19. The CDR3 runs from the conserved cysteine through the conserved F or W.

v_gene,j_gene,CDR3aa
TRBV24-1,TRBJ2-3,CATSDPGTSGITDTQYF
TRBV11-3,TRBJ2-1,CASSLATASVYNEQFF
TRBV27,TRBJ1-5,CASSTTRSPGAQHF
TRBV11-2,TRBJ1-1,CASSLGLGRSTEAFF
TRBV19,TRBJ1-5,CASSIYGTGSNQPQHF
TRBV6-1,TRBJ1-5,CASSEGYSNQPQHF
TRBV9,TRBJ1-1,CASSDNENTEAFF
TRBV10-1,TRBJ2-2,CASSSGRKAGELFF
TRBV6-2/TRBV6-3,TRBJ2-5,CASSRRDDLQETQYF
TRBV24-1,TRBJ2-5,CATSEPTGAGETQYF
TRBV19,TRBJ1-5,CASSIVPGQPQHF
TRBV7-2,TRBJ1-2,CASSLVGANYGYTF
TRBV12-3/TRBV12-4,TRBJ1-5,CASSLVGDQPQHF
TRBV3-1/TRBV3-2,TRBJ1-6,CASSQQGITLHF
TRBV5-1,TRBJ1-2,CASSLYQGVNYGYTF
TRBV4-3,TRBJ1-1,CASSQGPQVRAEAFF
TRBV7-6,TRBJ1-1,CASSLDRAGTEAFF
TRBV20-1,TRBJ2-7,CSASGQGGPYEQYF
TRBV11-2,TRBJ1-5,CASSKDRVPKFDQPQHF